One and the same sample provided the 3 T cell receptor beta chains below, sequenced in a study of blood T cells in healthy people across ages (dated by TCRdb to the mid-2010s). The library was produced with 5' RACE. These reads were obtained on an Illumina HiSeq 2500. The second PCR ran for roughly 6 to 11 cycles and used a J-beta primer mix along with a sample-barcoded 5' primer. TCRdb ran its own pipeline on the public reads, namely fastp trimming at Q25 and MiXCR clone calling, and kept in-frame beta chains. CDR3 protein duplicates are merged, each entry listing the most common genes and DNA. The sample yields 1,500,000 or so distinct CDR3 sequences; 55% to 75% were counted once. Of the sample, 5.5% to 8% is held by the ten largest clones. The sequenced sample consisted of blood. The source is a man between 18 and 29 years old in good health.

The chain is built from TRBV29-1 and TRBJ2-7; 9 nucleotides match TRBD1. V lost 0 bases to trimming and J lost 6 bases; unmatched junction nucleotides: 6. CDR1 and CDR2 from the germline V gene are SQVTM and ANQGSEA. The CDR3 consists of 14 residues. CDR3 nucleotides: TGCAGCGTTGAAGATAGGACAGGGGAGGGCGAGCAGTACTTC. Amino acids: CSVEDRTGEGEQYF.

The chain uses TRBV15 and TRBJ1-1; no reliable D call. V was pared by 1 base and J by 6 bases, with 12 bases between. CDR3 length: 14 residues. Germline V gene data show CDR1 as LNHNV and CDR2 as YYDKDF (reference sequence). CDR3 protein: CATSRVEKLPEAFF. The CDR3 DNA follows: TGTGCCACCAGCAGAGTTGAGAAACTCCCTGAAGCTTTCTTT.

This clonotype was observed a few times. The chain has TRBV4-3 and TRBJ1-3; D call uncertain. V lost 0 bases, J lost 3 bases, and 12 bases lay in between. The CDR3 consists of 16 residues. Germline CDR1 reads LGHNA; CDR2 reads YSLEER. The CDR3 nucleotides read TGCGCCAGCAGCCAAGATCTTGAGGGAGGTGGAAACACCATATATTTT. Protein product: CASSQDLEGGGNTIYF.